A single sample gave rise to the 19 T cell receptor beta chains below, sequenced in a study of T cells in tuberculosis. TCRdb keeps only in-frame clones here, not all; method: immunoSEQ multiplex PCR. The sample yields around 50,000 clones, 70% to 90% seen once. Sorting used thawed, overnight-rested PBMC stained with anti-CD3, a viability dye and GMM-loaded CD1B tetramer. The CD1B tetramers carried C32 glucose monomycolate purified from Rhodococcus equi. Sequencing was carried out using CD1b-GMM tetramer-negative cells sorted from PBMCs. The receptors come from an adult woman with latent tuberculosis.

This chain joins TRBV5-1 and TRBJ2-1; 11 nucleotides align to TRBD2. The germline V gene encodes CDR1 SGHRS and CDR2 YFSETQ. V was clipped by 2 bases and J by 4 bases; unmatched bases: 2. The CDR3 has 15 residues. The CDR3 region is CASSFPSGRYNEQFF. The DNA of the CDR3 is TGCGCCAGCAGCTTTCCTAGCGGGAGGTACAATGAGCAGTTCTTC.

CDR3 nucleotides: TGTGCCAGCAGTTTAAGACAGAAATATAACTATGGCTACACCTTC. Encoded protein: CASSLRQKYNYGYTF. V is TRBV28 and J is TRBJ1-2; D is possibly TRBD1 (5 bases). The CDR3 has 15 residues. V lost 2 bases, J lost 1 base, and 11 bases lay in between. CDR1 MDHEN and CDR2 SYDVKM come from the germline V gene.

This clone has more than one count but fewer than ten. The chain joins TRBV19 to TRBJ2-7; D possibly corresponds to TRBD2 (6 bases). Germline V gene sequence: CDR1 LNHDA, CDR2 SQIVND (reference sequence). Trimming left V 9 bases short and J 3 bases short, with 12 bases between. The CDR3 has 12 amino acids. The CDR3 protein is CASPRGIYEQYF. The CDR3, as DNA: TGTGCCAGCCCTCGGGGGATCTACGAGCAGTACTTC.

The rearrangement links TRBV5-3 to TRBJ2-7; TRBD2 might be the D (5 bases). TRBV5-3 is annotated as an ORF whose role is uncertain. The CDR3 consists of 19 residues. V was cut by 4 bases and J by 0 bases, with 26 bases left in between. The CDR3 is CARSRPGFRVLKSSYEQYF. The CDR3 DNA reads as TGTGCCAGAAGCCGCCCGGGGTTCCGTGTACTAAAGAGCTCCTACGAGCAGTACTTC.

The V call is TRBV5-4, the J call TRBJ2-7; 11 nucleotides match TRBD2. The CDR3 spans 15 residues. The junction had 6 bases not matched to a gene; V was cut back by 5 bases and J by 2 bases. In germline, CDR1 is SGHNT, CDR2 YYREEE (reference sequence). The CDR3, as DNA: TGTGCCAGCAGGGATACTAGCGGGAGCCCCTACGAGCAGTACTTC. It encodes CASRDTSGSPYEQYF.

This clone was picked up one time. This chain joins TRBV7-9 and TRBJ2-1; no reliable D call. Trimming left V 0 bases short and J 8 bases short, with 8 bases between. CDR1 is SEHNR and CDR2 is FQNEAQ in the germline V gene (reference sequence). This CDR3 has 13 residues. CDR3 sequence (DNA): TGTGCCAGCAGCTTAGCTCTAGTAGATGAGCAGTTCTTC. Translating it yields CASSLALVDEQFF.

CDR3 coding DNA: TGTGCCAGCAGCCCGGGGGGGGCGGGGGTAAGCTCCTACGAGCAGTACTTC. It codes for CASSPGGAGVSSYEQYF. J is TRBJ2-7 and V is TRBV7-2, with TRBD2 identical over 8 bases. CDR3 length equals 17 residues. The germline gives CDR1 SGHTA, CDR2 FQGNSA. The J segment lost 0 bases and the V segment lost 5 bases, leaving 12 bases of the junction unmatched.

The CDR3 is CASSLTGDYGYTF. CDR3 nucleotide sequence: TGTGCCAGCAGCTTAACAGGGGACTATGGCTACACCTTC. This chain links TRBV5-4 with TRBJ1-2, with 7 bases lining up with TRBD1. Germline loops: CDR1 SGHNT, CDR2 YYREEE (reference sequence). J gave up 3 bases and V 2 bases, and 1 base lay outside the gene matches. CDR3 size: 13 residues.

The CDR3 sequence is CATGQGIGEQYF. DNA of the CDR3: TGTGCCACGGGACAGGGGATTGGTGAGCAGTACTTC. The chain links TRBV2 to TRBJ2-7; 10 bases agree with TRBD1. Looked up from germline, CDR1 is SNHLY and CDR2 is FYNNEI. This CDR3 comprises 12 residues. The V and J ends lost 10 bases and 7 bases, in that order; junction bases with no gene match: 7.

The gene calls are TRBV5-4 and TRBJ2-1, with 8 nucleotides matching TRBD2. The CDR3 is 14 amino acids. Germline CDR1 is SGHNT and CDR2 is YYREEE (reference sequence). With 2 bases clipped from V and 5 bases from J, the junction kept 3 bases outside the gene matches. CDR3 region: CASSLTSGNNEQFF. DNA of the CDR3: TGTGCCAGCAGCTTAACTAGCGGAAACAATGAGCAGTTCTTC.

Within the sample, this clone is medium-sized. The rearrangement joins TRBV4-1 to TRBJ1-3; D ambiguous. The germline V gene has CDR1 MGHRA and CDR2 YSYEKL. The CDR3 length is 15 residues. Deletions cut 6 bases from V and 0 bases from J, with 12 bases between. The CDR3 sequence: CASRDGLTSGNTIYF. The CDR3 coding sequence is TGCGCCAGCAGAGATGGACTGACCTCTGGAAACACCATATATTTT.

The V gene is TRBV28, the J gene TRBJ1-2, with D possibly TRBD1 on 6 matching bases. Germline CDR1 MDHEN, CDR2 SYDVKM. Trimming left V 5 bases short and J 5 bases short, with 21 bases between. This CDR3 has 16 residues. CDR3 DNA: TGTGCCAGCAGTGTCCTCCCCCAGGGGAAATGGTATGGCTACACCTTC. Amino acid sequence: CASSVLPQGKWYGYTF.

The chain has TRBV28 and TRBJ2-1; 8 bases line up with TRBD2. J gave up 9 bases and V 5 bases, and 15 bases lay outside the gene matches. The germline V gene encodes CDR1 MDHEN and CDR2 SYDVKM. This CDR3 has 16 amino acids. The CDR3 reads CASSGGLDLMRAEQFF. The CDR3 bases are TGTGCCAGCAGTGGGGGACTAGACTTAATGAGGGCTGAGCAGTTCTTC.

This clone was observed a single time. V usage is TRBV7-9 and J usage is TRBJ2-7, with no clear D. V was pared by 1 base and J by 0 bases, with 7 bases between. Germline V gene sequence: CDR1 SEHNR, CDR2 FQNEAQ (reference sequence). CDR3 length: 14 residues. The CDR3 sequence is CASSLEVSSYEQYF. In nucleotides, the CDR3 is TGTGCCAGCAGCTTAGAAGTCAGCTCCTACGAGCAGTACTTC.

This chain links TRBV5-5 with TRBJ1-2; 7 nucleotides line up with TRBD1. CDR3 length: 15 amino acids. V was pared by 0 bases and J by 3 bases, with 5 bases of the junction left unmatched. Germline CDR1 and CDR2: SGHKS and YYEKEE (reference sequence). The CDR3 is CASSLDPGQDYGYTF. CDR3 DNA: TGTGCCAGCAGCTTGGACCCAGGACAGGACTATGGCTACACCTTC.

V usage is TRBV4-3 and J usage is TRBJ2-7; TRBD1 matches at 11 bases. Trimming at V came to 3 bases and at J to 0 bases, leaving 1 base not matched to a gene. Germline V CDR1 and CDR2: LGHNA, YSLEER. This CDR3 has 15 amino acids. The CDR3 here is CASSQGTGGSYEQYF. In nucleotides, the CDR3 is TGCGCCAGCAGCCAGGGGACAGGGGGCTCCTACGAGCAGTACTTC.

The CDR3 loop reads CASSTGSPTEAFF. The CDR3, as DNA: TGCGCCAGCAGCACAGGGTCCCCCACTGAAGCTTTCTTT. This chain joins TRBV5-1 and TRBJ1-1; maybe TRBD1 (6 bases). Looked up from germline, CDR1 is SGHRS and CDR2 is YFSETQ. Trimming pared 4 bases from V and 4 bases from J, leaving 11 bases between. The CDR3 extends over 13 amino acids.

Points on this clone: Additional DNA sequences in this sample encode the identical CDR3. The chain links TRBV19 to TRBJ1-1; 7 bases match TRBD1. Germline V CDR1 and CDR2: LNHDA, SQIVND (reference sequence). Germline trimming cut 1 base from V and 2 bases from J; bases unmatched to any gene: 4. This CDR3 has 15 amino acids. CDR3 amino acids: CASSIGGGTNTEAFF. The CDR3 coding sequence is TGTGCCAGTAGTATAGGAGGGGGCACTAACACTGAAGCTTTCTTT.

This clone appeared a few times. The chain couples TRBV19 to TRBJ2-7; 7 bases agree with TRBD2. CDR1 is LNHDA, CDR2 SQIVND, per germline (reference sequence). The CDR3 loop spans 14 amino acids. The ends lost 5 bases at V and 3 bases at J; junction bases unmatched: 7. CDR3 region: CASSGERGYYEQYF. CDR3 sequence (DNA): TGTGCCAGTAGTGGAGAGCGGGGCTACTACGAGCAGTACTTC.